This TCR beta chain was documented in a study of patients and donors after allogeneic stem cell transplantation. TCRdb reanalysed the RT-PCR reads using MiXCR and keeps one entry per CDR3 protein. The table includes approximately 200,000 distinct CDR3 sequences, less than 15% detected once. The CDR3 is 18 residues long. V was clipped by 5 bases and J by 4 bases, with 24 bases between them. Germline loops: CDR1 LNHDA, CDR2 SQIVND (reference sequence). The chain employs TRBV19 and TRBJ2-1; the D gene is possibly TRBD1 (6 bases). The sample consisted of blood, either unsorted or a sorted T cell fraction (not recorded which). The receptor was derived from a human donor who was either an allogeneic HSCT recipient or a stem cell or donor lymphocyte infusion donor (not recorded which). It is not recorded whose cells these are; they may come from a transplant donor. In DNA form, the CDR3 reads TGTGCCAGTAGTGCCAGGGGCAGGGTATTATCCCAGTACAATGAGCAGTTCTTC. Its protein product is CASSARGRVLSQYNEQFF. Filled out from reference TRBV19 and TRBJ2-1, the complete variable domain reads DGGITQSPKYLFRKEGQNVTLSCEQNLNHDAMYWYRQDPGQGLRLIYYSQIVNDFQKGDIAEGYSVSREKKESFPLTVTSAQKNPTAFYLCASSARGRVLSQYNEQFFGPGTRLTVL.